This record looks at one T cell receptor (beta chain) sequence and its context. The antigen is unknown. The read ends 3 residues early relative to the CDR3; the germline J gene fills the gap. CVID and control samples used equivalent genomic DNA input. The table came from immunoSEQ multiplex PCR; TCRdb's copy has only in-frame clones and leaves some out. Singletons are absent from the sample, which has roughly 33,000 clones. This sample is part of a study of T cell clonality in common variable immunodeficiency. General observations from the study: Fewer deletions and N-nucleotide insertions were reportedly seen in common variable immunodeficiency TCR beta sequences. CVID subjects had higher TCRbeta clonality than healthy controls, most marked in about a third.

Germline assignment: CDR1 SGHAT and CDR2 FQNNGV. The CDR3 contains 15 residues. Trimming cost V 2 bases and J 4 bases, with 14 bases left between them. Patients and controls were mostly of Caucasian heritage. This chain connects TRBV11-2 to TRBJ1-2; D is possibly TRBD1 (6 bases). The sequence came from a human donor with common variable immunodeficiency. Sequences were obtained from peripheral blood mononuclear cells. CDR3 DNA, as far as it was read: TGTGCCAGCAGCTTATACCCTACAGGGACCTATGGC. Its translation is CASSLYPTGTYG. The complete CDR3 sequence is CASSLYPTGTYGYTF.